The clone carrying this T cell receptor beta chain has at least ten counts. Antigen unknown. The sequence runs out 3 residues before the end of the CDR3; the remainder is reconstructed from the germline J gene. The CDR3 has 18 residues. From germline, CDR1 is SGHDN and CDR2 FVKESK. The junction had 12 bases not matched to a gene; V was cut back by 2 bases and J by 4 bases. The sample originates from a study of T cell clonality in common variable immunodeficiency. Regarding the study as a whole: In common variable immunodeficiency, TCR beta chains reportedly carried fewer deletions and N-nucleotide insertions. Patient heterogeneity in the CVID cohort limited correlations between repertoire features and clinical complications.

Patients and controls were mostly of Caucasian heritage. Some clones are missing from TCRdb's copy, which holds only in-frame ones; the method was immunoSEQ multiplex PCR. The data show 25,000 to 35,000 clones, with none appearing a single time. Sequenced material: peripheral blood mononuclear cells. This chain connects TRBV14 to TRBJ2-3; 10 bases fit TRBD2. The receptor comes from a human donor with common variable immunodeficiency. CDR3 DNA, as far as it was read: TGTGCCAGCAGCCAATTCCCTAGCGGGAGACACGGGGCAGATACG. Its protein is CASSQFPSGRHGADT. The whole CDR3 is CASSQFPSGRHGADTQYF. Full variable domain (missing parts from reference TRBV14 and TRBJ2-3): EAGVTQFPSHSVIEKGQTVTLRCDPISGHDNLYWYRRVMGKEIKFLLHFVKESKQDESGMPNNRFLAERTGGTYSTLKVQPAELEDSGVYFCASSQFPSGRHGADTQYFGPGTRLTVL.